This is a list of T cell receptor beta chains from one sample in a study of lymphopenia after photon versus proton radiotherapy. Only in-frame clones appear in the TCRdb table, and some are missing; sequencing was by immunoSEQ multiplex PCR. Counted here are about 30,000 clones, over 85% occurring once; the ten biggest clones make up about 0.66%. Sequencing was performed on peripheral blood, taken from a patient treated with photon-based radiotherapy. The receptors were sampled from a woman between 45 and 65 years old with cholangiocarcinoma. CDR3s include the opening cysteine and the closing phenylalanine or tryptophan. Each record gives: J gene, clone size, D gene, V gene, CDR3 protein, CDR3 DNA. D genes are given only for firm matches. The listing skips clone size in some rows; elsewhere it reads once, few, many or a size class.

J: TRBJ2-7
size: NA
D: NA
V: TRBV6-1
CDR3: CASSEASYEQYF
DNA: TGTGCCAGCAGTGAAGCGTCTTACGAGCAGTACTTC

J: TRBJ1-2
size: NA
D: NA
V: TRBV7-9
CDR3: CASGGGGNYGYTF
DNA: TGTGCCAGCGGAGGAGGGGGTAACTATGGCTACACCTTC

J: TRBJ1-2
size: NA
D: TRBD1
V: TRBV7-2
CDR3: CASSSEAQGAVYGYTF
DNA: TGTGCCAGCAGCTCCGAAGCCCAGGGGGCGGTCTATGGCTACACCTTC

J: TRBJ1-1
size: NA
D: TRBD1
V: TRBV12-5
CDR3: CASGLERTGEAFF
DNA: TGTGCTAGTGGTTTGGAAAGGACAGGTGAAGCTTTCTTT

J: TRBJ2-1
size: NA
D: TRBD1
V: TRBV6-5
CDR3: CASSYRTGTANEQFF
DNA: TGTGCCAGCAGTTACCGGACAGGGACAGCGAATGAGCAGTTCTTC

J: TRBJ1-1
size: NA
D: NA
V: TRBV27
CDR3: CASSPLGAGNTEAFF
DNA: TGTGCCAGCAGTCCCCTTGGGGCCGGGAACACTGAAGCTTTCTTT

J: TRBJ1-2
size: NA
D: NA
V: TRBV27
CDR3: CASSLSPHGIYGYTF
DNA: TGTGCCAGCAGTTTATCGCCCCATGGGATCTATGGCTACACCTTC

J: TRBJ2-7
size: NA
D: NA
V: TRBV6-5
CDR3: CASSHRDKPLSEQYF
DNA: TGTGCCAGCAGCCACCGGGACAAACCCTTGTCCGAGCAGTACTTC

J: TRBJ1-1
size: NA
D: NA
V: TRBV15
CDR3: CATSRAQTAEAFF
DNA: TGTGCCACCAGCAGAGCTCAGACAGCTGAAGCTTTCTTT

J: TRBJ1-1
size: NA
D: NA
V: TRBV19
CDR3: CASSRPGRAFF
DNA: TGTGCCAGTAGTAGACCAGGGAGAGCTTTCTTT

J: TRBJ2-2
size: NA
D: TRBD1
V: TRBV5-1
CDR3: CASSLIEQGAGGELFF
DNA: TGCGCCAGCAGCTTGATCGAACAGGGGGCCGGCGGGGAGCTGTTTTTT

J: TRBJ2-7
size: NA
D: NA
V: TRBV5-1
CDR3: CASSFAQGFSYEQYF
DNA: TGCGCCAGCAGCTTTGCACAGGGATTCTCCTACGAGCAGTACTTC

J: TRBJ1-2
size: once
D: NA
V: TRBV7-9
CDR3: CASSSPGPGDYGYTF
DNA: TGTGCCAGCAGCTCTCCGGGACCGGGAGACTATGGCTACACCTTC

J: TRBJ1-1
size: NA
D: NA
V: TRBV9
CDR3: CASSVAPVGYTEAFF
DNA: TGTGCCAGCAGCGTAGCCCCAGTGGGGTACACTGAAGCTTTCTTT

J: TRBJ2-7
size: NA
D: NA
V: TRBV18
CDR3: CASSPIQGAVKLAYEQYF
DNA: TGTGCCAGCTCACCGATTCAAGGTGCGGTGAAACTAGCCTACGAGCAGTACTTC

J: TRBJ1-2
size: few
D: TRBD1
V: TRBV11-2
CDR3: CASSLRQGWKYGYTF
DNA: TGTGCCAGCAGCCTCAGACAGGGGTGGAAATATGGCTACACCTTC

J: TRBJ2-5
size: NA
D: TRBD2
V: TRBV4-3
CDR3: CASSRTGLAGGQETQYF
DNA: TGCGCCAGCAGCCGTACGGGACTAGCGGGGGGGCAAGAGACCCAGTACTTC

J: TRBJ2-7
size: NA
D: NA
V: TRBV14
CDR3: CASSQGGVVYEQYF
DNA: TGTGCCAGCAGCCAAGGAGGTGTAGTCTACGAGCAGTACTTC

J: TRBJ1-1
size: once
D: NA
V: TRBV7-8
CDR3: CASSSSGRDTEAFF
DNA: TGTGCCAGCAGCTCATCCGGCAGGGACACTGAAGCTTTCTTT

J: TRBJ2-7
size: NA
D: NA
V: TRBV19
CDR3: CASRPTASYEQYF
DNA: TGTGCCAGTAGGCCGACAGCCTCCTACGAGCAGTACTTC

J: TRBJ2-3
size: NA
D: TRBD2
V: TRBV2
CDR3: CASVAGGLGTDTQYF
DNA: TGTGCCAGCGTCGCGGGGGGGTTAGGCACAGATACGCAGTATTTT

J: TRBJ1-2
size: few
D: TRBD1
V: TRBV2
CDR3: CASSSRTGGNGYTF
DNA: TGTGCCAGCAGTTCCCGGACAGGGGGCAATGGCTACACCTTC

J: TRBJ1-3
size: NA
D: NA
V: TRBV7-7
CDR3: CASSLGPAGPSGNTIYF
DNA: TGTGCCAGCAGCTTAGGGCCAGCAGGGCCCTCTGGAAACACCATATATTTT

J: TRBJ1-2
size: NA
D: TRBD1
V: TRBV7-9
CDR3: CATQGANYGYTF
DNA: TGTGCTACGCAGGGGGCGAACTATGGCTACACCTTC

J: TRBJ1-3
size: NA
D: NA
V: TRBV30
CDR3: CAWSLDLRNTIYF
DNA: TGTGCCTGGAGTCTGGACCTGCGAAACACCATATATTTT

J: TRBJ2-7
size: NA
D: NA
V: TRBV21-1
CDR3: CASSKILQVYEQYF
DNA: TGTGCCAGCAGCAAAATTTTACAAGTTTACGAGCAGTACTTC

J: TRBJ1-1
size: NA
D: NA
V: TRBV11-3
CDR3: CASSWGASSTEAFF
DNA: TGTGCCAGCAGCTGGGGTGCGTCATCCACTGAAGCTTTCTTT

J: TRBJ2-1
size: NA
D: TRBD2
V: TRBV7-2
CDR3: CASSLRSGGSYNEQFF
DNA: TGTGCCAGCAGCTTAAGGAGCGGGGGCTCCTACAATGAGCAGTTCTTC

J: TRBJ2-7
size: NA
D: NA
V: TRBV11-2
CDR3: CASSFLSYEQYF
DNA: TGTGCCAGCAGCTTTCTTTCCTACGAGCAGTACTTC

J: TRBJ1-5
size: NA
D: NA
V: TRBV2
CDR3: CASSLEYSNQPQHF
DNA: TGTGCCAGCAGTTTAGAATATAGCAATCAGCCCCAGCATTTT

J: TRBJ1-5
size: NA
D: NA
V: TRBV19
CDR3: CASSIAESLHQPQHF
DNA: TGTGCCAGTAGTATTGCAGAAAGTCTACATCAGCCCCAGCATTTT

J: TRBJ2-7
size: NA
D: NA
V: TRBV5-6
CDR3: CASSFNYEQYF
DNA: TGTGCCAGCAGCTTTAACTACGAGCAGTACTTC

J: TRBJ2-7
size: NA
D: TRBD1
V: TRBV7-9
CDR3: CASSVGQGPSEQYF
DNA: TGTGCCAGCAGCGTGGGACAGGGGCCGAGTGAGCAGTACTTC

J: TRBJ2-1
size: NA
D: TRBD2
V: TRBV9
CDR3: CASSVGTSGGEQFF
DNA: TGTGCCAGCAGCGTAGGGACTAGCGGGGGTGAGCAGTTCTTC

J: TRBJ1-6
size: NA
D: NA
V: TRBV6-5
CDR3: CASSYSSGDNSPLHF
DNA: TGTGCCAGCAGTTACTCTTCAGGGGATAATTCACCCCTCCACTTT

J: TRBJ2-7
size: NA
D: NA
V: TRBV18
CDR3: CASSRSSREGEYF
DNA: TGTGCCAGCTCACGGTCTAGTAGAGAGGGCGAGTACTTC

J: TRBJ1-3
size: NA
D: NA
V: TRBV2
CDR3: CASSARRDSRAGNTIYF
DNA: TGTGCCAGCAGTGCAAGAAGAGACAGTCGTGCTGGAAACACCATATATTTT

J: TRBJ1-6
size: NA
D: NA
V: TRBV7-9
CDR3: CASREAMGARDSPLHF
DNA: TGTGCCAGCAGGGAGGCGATGGGGGCCCGGGATTCACCCCTCCACTTT

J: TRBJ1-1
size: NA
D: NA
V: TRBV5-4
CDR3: CASSSTRDFNTEAFF
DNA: TGTGCCAGCAGCTCCACCCGGGACTTCAACACTGAAGCTTTCTTT

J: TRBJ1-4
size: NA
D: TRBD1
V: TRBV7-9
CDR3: CASSMTGVAEKLFF
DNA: TGTGCCAGCAGCATGACAGGGGTTGCTGAAAAACTGTTTTTT

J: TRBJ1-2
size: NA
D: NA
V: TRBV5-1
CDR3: CASRDSSGPYGYTF
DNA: TGCGCCAGCAGGGACAGCTCCGGCCCCTATGGCTACACCTTC

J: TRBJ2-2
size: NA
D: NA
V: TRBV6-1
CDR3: CASSEIFTWRLFF
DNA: TGTGCCAGCAGTGAAATATTTACGTGGCGGCTGTTTTTT

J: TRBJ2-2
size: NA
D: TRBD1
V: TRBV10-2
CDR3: CASSEATGFRAGELFF
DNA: TGCGCCAGCAGTGAGGCGACAGGGTTTCGAGCCGGGGAGCTGTTTTTT

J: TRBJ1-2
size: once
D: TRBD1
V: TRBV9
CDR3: CASSFRDSAYGYTF
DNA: TGTGCCAGCAGCTTCCGGGACAGCGCGTATGGCTACACCTTC

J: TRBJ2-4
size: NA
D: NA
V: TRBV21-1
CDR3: CASSRAGLAKNIQYF
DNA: TGTGCCAGCAGCAGGGCGGGGCTAGCCAAAAACATTCAGTACTTC

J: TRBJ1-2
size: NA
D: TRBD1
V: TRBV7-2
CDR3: CASSFTGRGHFYGYTF
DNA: TGTGCCAGCAGCTTCACGGGCAGGGGGCACTTCTATGGCTACACCTTC

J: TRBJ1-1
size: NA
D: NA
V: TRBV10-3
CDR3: CAISESSTRASNTEAFF
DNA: TGTGCCATCAGTGAGTCGAGTACCAGGGCTTCGAACACTGAAGCTTTCTTT

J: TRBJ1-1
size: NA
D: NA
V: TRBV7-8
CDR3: CASSSGPNTEAFF
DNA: TGTGCCAGCAGTTCCGGGCCGAACACTGAAGCTTTCTTT

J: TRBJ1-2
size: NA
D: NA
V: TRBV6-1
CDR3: CASSILYGYTF
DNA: TGTGCCAGCAGTATCCTATATGGCTACACCTTC

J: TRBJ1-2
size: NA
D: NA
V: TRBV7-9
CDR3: CASSPTRDGYTF
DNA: TGTGCCAGCAGCCCGACCAGGGATGGCTACACCTTC

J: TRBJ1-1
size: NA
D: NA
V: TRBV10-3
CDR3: CAISEGLGAFF
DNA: TGTGCCATCAGTGAAGGACTTGGCGCTTTCTTT

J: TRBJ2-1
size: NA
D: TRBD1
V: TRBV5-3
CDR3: CARSLRTGEGSSYNEQFF
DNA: TGTGCCAGAAGCCTCCGGACAGGCGAAGGAAGCTCCTACAATGAGCAGTTCTTC